These T cell receptor beta chains were read from a single sample in a study of regulatory T cells in long-lasting Graves disease. A single record per CDR3 protein comes from TCRdb applying MiXCR to the multiplex PCR reads. This sample has over 500,000 distinct CDR3 sequences, with approximately 15% found just once. This same sample was also part of a study on T cells in Graves' hyperthyroidism and ophthalmopathy.

Sequenced here: peripheral blood mononuclear cells (PBMCs), sampled at new diagnosis, from a patient treated with antithyroid drugs. The receptors were gathered from a woman aged 25-40 years with Graves disease. CDR3s include the opening cysteine and the closing phenylalanine or tryptophan. D genes are given only for firm matches. Expanded clones are given a class, and other clones once, few, many or no size at all.

few	NA	13	TRBV5-1	TRBJ1-2	TGCGCCAGCCGCCCCGAGGGCAACTATGGCTACACCTTC	CASRPEGNYGYTF
NA	NA	13	TRBV6-2/TRBV6-3	TRBJ1-1	TGTGCCAGCAGTTCGCCGGACAGACTTAAAGCTTTCTTT	CASSSPDRLKAFF
NA	NA	17	TRBV3-1	TRBJ1-6	TGTGCCAGCAGCCAAGTTATGCACAGGGCATTCGACTCACCCCTCCACTTT	CASSQVMHRAFDSPLHF
many	TRBD1	14	TRBV28	TRBJ2-1	TGTGCCAGCATTAACGGACAGGGTTACAATGAGCAGTTCTTC	CASINGQGYNEQFF
few	TRBD1	14	TRBV28	TRBJ1-6	TGTGCCAGCAGTTCCGGACAGGTTAATTCACCCCTCCACTTT	CASSSGQVNSPLHF
few	TRBD1	15	TRBV20-1	TRBJ1-6	TGCAGTGCCACCCCCGACACGACAGGGAGCTCACCCCTCCACTTT	CSATPDTTGSSPLHF
few	TRBD1	15	TRBV18	TRBJ2-2	TGTGTCAGCTCATCGGGACAGGTGGGCACCGGGGAGCTGTTTTTT	CVSSSGQVGTGELFF
many	NA	13	TRBV24-1	TRBJ1-5	TGTGCCACTCAAACGGGGGTTACGGAGCCCCAGCATTTT	CATQTGVTEPQHF
few	NA	12	TRBV20-1	TRBJ1-5	TGCAGTGCTAGAGATCCGGGTCAGCCCCAGCATTTT	CSARDPGQPQHF
few	NA	17	TRBV9	TRBJ1-6	TGTGCCAGCAGCGGATCAGGAATAAGCTCCTATAATTCACCCCTCCACTTT	CASSGSGISSYNSPLHF